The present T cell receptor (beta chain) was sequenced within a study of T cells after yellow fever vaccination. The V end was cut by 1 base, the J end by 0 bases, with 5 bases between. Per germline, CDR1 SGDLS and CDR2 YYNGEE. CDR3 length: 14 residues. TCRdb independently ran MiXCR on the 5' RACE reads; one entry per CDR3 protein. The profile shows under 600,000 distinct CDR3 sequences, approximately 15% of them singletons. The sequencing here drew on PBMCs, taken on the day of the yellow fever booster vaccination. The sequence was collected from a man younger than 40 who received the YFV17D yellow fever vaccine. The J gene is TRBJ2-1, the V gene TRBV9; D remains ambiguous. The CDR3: CASSVTNSYNEQFF. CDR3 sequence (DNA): TGTGCCAGCAGCGTAACAAACTCCTACAATGAGCAGTTCTTC.